The 21 T cell receptor beta chains in this list originate from one sample, sequenced in a study of OX40 agonist ivuxolimab in advanced cancers. The repertoire was sequenced with immunoSEQ multiplex PCR; TCRdb's copy has only in-frame clones and lacks some. The sample lists 35,000 to 40,000 clones, around 86% seen once, with 32% in the top ten. Sequencing was performed on CD4+ or CD8+ T cells sorted from blood, taken in a trial of the OX40 agonist ivuxolimab. Every receptor here comes from an adult with an advanced solid tumor such as melanoma, head and neck, liver or kidney cancer.

The gene calls are TRBV5-4 and TRBJ1-2; unclear D gene. Germline V lookup: CDR1 SGHNT, CDR2 YYREEE (reference sequence). The CDR3 length is 15 residues. V was pared by 0 bases and J by 0 bases, with 9 bases between. In nucleotides, the CDR3 is TGTGCCAGCAGCTTGGAGTTGGTCGCTAACTATGGCTACACCTTC. Its translation is CASSLELVANYGYTF.

This rearrangement joins TRBV4-2 to TRBJ1-5; TRBD1 is a possible D gene (5 bases). Germline CDR1 LGHNA, CDR2 YNFKEQ. The CDR3 has 14 residues. Trimming left V 1 base short and J 7 bases short, with 11 bases between. Written as DNA, the CDR3 is TGTGCCAGCAGCCAAGGACAGTCTGGCCAGCCCCAGCATTTT. Protein product: CASSQGQSGQPQHF.

This clone was counted a few times. V and J are TRBV6-1 and TRBJ1-2; no reliable D call. The length of the CDR3 is 14 residues. Germline lookup yields CDR1 MNHNS and CDR2 SASEGT. V was clipped by 4 bases and J by 4 bases, with 13 bases between them. DNA of the CDR3: TGTGCCAGCAGTGTGGGCAGGTCCTCCTATGGCTACACCTTC. Its translation: CASSVGRSSYGYTF.

A single count supports this clone. This chain joins TRBV6-5 and TRBJ2-2; D might be TRBD2 (6 bases). Germline-derived CDR1 and CDR2 are MNHEY and SVGAGI. V gave up 6 bases and J gave up 4 bases, with 9 bases separating them. This CDR3 contains 13 residues. CDR3 amino acids: CASRGLFTGELFF. CDR3 sequence (DNA): TGTGCCAGCAGGGGACTTTTCACCGGGGAGCTGTTTTTT.

The CDR3 protein is CASSRLAGSSTDTQYF. Here the CDR3 DNA reads TGTGCCAGCAGTAGACTAGCGGGGTCTAGCACAGATACGCAGTATTTT. This chain connects TRBV6-4 to TRBJ2-3; TRBD2 aligns across 11 bases. J gave up 0 bases and V 5 bases, and 4 bases lay outside the gene matches. This CDR3 region has 16 residues. Germline CDR1 MRHNA, CDR2 SNTAGT.

V gene TRBV29-1 combines with J gene TRBJ1-1, with 8 bases lining up with TRBD1. Germline V lookup: CDR1 SQVTM, CDR2 ANQGSEA. This CDR3 has 13 amino acids. J gave up 1 base and V 8 bases, and 6 bases lay outside the gene matches. CDR3 loop: CSHRGGTNTEAFF. In DNA form, the CDR3 reads TGCAGCCACAGGGGGGGCACGAACACTGAAGCTTTCTTT.

The gene calls are TRBV7-9 and TRBJ2-7; a possible D gene is TRBD2 (6 bases). The CDR3 runs to 13 residues. Germline-derived CDR1 and CDR2 are SEHNR and FQNEAQ (reference sequence). The V gene lost 3 bases and the J gene lost 4 bases, with 10 bases spanning the gap. The CDR3 DNA reads TGTGCCAGCAGCTTGGGGGGTTGGTACGAGCAGTACTTC. Protein: CASSLGGWYEQYF.

The chain carries TRBV2 and TRBJ1-4; D unresolved. Trimming shortened V by 1 base and J by 8 bases, and 11 bases separated the two germline ends. Germline V CDR1 and CDR2: SNHLY, FYNNEI. The CDR3 spans 14 residues. The CDR3 sequence: CASSEGGRIEKLFF. The DNA for the CDR3 is TGTGCCAGCAGTGAAGGTGGGAGGATCGAAAAACTGTTTTTT.

V gene TRBV7-6 combines with J gene TRBJ1-4; tentative D call: TRBD1 (5 bases). The V end was cut by 8 bases, the J end by 6 bases, with 31 bases between. Germline CDR1 SGHVS, CDR2 FNYEAQ. This CDR3 has 19 residues. The CDR3 is CASSRTGTADSEVDEKLFF. The CDR3, as DNA: TGTGCCAGCTCAAGGACCGGGACGGCTGATAGTGAGGTTGATGAAAAACTGTTTTTT.

The V gene is TRBV5-1, the J gene TRBJ2-3; 11 bases align to TRBD2. The V segment lost 4 bases and the J segment 6 bases; nucleotides outside the gene matches: 10. CDR3 size: 16 residues. The germline CDR1 and CDR2 sequences are SGHRS and YFSETQ. CDR3 DNA sequence: TGCGCCAGCAGCCAAGGGACTAGCGGACCAAAGGATACGCAGTATTTT. Protein product: CASSQGTSGPKDTQYF. Combining the CDR3 with reference TRBV5-1 and TRBJ2-3 gives the whole variable domain KAGVTQTPRYLIKTRGQQVTLSCSPISGHRSVSWYQQTPGQGLQFLFEYFSETQRNKGNFPGRFSGRQFSNSRSEMNVSTLELGDSALYLCASSQGTSGPKDTQYFGPGTRLTVL.

The rearrangement links TRBV6-6 to TRBJ1-1; 8 bases fit TRBD1. CDR1 and CDR2 from the germline V gene are MNHNY and SVGAGI (reference sequence). Losses at the gene ends were 2 bases for V and 4 bases for J; bases not matched to a gene: 6. This CDR3 spans 15 amino acids. The DNA for the CDR3 is TGTGCCAGCAGTTACGACAGGGGATCGGGCACTGAAGCTTTCTTT. It encodes CASSYDRGSGTEAFF.

The V call is TRBV7-2, the J call TRBJ2-5; 7 nucleotides line up with TRBD2. CDR1 and CDR2 from the germline V gene are SGHTA and FQGNSA. V shed 2 bases, J shed 7 bases, and the junction held 13 bases outside the gene matches. The CDR3 is 16 amino acids. CDR3 loop: CASSLRLAEPPRTQYF. CDR3 nucleotide sequence: TGTGCCAGCAGCTTAAGGCTAGCGGAGCCGCCGCGGACCCAGTACTTC.

This rearrangement joins TRBV5-4 to TRBJ2-7, with 8 bases matching TRBD2. Germline V gene lookup returns CDR1 SGHNT and CDR2 YYREEE (reference sequence). The ends lost 1 base at V and 1 base at J; junction bases unmatched: 7. The CDR3 extends over 16 amino acids. The CDR3 DNA sequence: TGTGCCAGCAGCTTGAGGCCCGGCGGGGGGTCCTACGAGCAGTACTTC. This gives the protein CASSLRPGGGSYEQYF.

The V and J genes are TRBV11-3 and TRBJ1-2; TRBD1 might be the D (5 bases). The CDR3 spans 13 residues. The germline gives CDR1 SGHNT, CDR2 YENEEA. Trimming left V 1 base short and J 6 bases short, with 9 bases between. CDR3 nucleotides: TGTGCCAGCAGCTTAGGAGGGGCTAATGGCTACACCTTC. It encodes CASSLGGANGYTF.

This clone was picked up one time. J is TRBJ2-1 and V is TRBV9; D possibly matches TRBD1 or TRBD2 (6 bases each). In germline, CDR1 is SGDLS, CDR2 YYNGEE. The length of the CDR3 is 16 residues. The V gene lost 4 bases and the J gene lost 8 bases, with 22 bases spanning the gap. CDR3 protein: CASSPGLSMRGDEQFF. In DNA form, the CDR3 reads TGTGCCAGCAGCCCAGGCCTTAGCATGAGGGGGGATGAGCAGTTCTTC.

The rearrangement links TRBV30 to TRBJ1-4; TRBD1 agrees at 7 bases. Looked up from germline, CDR1 is GTSNPN and CDR2 is SVGIG (reference sequence). Trimming cost V 0 bases and J 6 bases; bases outside gene matches: 7. The CDR3 length is 15 residues. This chain's CDR3 is CAWSVIRGGYEKLFF. CDR3 in DNA: TGTGCCTGGAGTGTAATCAGGGGGGGCTATGAAAAACTGTTTTTT.

J is TRBJ1-6 and V is TRBV19, with TRBD1 as a possible D gene (6 bases). This CDR3 has 15 residues. V shed 4 bases and J shed 5 bases, with 12 bases lying between them. Per germline, CDR1 LNHDA and CDR2 SQIVND (reference sequence). The CDR3 reads CASSTSDRNNSPLHF. The CDR3 nucleotides are TGTGCCAGTAGTACGTCGGACAGAAATAATTCACCCCTCCACTTT.

This clone is a singleton in its sample. The chain is built from TRBV18 and TRBJ2-1; 13 bases align to TRBD2. Trimming removed 3 bases from V and 8 bases from J; junction bases left unmatched: 10. The CDR3 covers 17 residues. From germline, CDR1 is KGHSH and CDR2 LQKENI. CDR3 nucleotide sequence: TGTGCCAGCTCACCCGGGACTAGCGGGATGTTAGAACATGAGCAGTTCTTC. Translation gives CASSPGTSGMLEHEQFF.

The CDR3 protein is CASSPGQGETQYF. DNA for the CDR3: TGTGCCAGCAGCCCCGGACAGGGAGAGACCCAGTACTTC. This chain links TRBV5-4 with TRBJ2-5; TRBD1 agrees at 8 bases. The trim removed 4 bases at V and 4 bases at J, leaving 3 bases unmatched. CDR3 size: 13 residues. In germline, CDR1 is SGHNT, CDR2 YYREEE (reference sequence).

The rearrangement uses TRBV28 and TRBJ1-6; 8 bases agree with TRBD1. V lost 6 bases to trimming and J lost 5 bases; unmatched junction nucleotides: 6. The CDR3 is 15 residues long. Germline V CDR1 and CDR2: MDHEN, SYDVKM. The CDR3 sequence is CASSTTDRDNSPLHF. As DNA, the CDR3 is TGTGCCAGCAGCACAACGGACAGGGATAATTCACCCCTCCACTTT. The complete variable domain, with remaining parts taken from reference TRBV28 and TRBJ1-6, reads DVKVTQSSRYLVKRTGEKVFLECVQDMDHENMFWYRQDPGLGLRLIYFSYDVKMKEKGDIPEGYSVSREKKERFSLILESASTNQTSMYLCASSTTDRDNSPLHFGNGTRLTVT.

The chain joins TRBV6-5 to TRBJ1-4, with D tentatively TRBD1 (5 bases). The ends were cut back, 0 bases at V and 10 bases at J, with 15 bases in the middle. Germline loops: CDR1 MNHEY, CDR2 SVGAGI. The CDR3 extends over 15 amino acids. Here the CDR3 DNA reads TGTGCCAGCAGTTACTCCGGGGGAAACCGGGGAAAACTGTTTTTT. Protein product: CASSYSGGNRGKLFF.